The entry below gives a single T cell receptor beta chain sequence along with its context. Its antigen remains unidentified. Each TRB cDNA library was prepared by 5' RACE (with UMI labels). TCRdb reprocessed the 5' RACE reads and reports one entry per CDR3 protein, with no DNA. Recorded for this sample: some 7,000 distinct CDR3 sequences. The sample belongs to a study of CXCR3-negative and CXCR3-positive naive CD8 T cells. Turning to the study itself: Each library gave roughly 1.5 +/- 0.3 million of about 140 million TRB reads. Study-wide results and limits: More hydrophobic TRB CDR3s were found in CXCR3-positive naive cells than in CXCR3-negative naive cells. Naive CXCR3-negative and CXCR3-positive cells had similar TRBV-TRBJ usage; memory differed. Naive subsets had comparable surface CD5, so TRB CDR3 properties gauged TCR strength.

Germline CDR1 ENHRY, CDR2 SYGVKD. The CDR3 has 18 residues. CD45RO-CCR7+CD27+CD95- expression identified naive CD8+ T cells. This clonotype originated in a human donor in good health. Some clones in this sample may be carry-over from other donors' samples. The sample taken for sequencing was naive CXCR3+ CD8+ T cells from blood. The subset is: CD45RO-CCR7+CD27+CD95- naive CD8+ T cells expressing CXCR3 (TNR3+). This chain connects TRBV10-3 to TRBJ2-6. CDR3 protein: CAISESGPADPGANVLTF.